One and the same sample provided the 10 T cell receptor beta chains below, sequenced in a study of T cell responses to AZD1222 COVID-19 vaccine. The repertoire was sequenced with immunoSEQ multiplex PCR; TCRdb's copy has only in-frame clones and lacks some. Of 210,000 or so clones listed, about 92% were seen once; the top ten hold around 1%. This specimen consisted of peripheral blood, obtained on day 0 of MenACWY control vaccination. The receptors were sampled from an adult in good health.

The rearrangement uses TRBV30 and TRBJ1-5; D gene ambiguous. CDR1 and CDR2 from the germline V gene are GTSNPN and SVGIG (reference sequence). Trimming took off 0 bases at V and 6 bases at J, with 15 bases between the two ends. This CDR3 spans 15 amino acids. For the CDR3, the DNA is TGTGCCTGGAGTGTACTTCCAGGTGGGAGTCAGCCCCAGCATTTT. It is translated as CAWSVLPGGSQPQHF.

This clone appeared once. The gene calls are TRBV4-1 and TRBJ1-3; 7 nucleotides match TRBD1. Germline V gene sequence: CDR1 MGHRA, CDR2 YSYEKL. Trimming at V came to 2 bases and at J to 7 bases, leaving 11 bases not matched to a gene. This CDR3 has 16 amino acids. The CDR3 region has the DNA TGCGCCAGCAGCCAACCCCGGGACAGCGTTGCGAACACCATATATTTT. Translated: CASSQPRDSVANTIYF.

The rearrangement joins TRBV5-5 to TRBJ1-3, with D possibly TRBD1 on 6 matching bases. Trimming pared 3 bases from V and 4 bases from J, leaving 14 bases between. Looked up from germline, CDR1 is SGHKS and CDR2 is YYEKEE (reference sequence). The CDR3 length is 15 residues. CDR3 sequence: CASSSGGAGGNTIYF. The CDR3 bases are TGTGCCAGCAGCTCTGGGGGGGCAGGAGGAAACACCATATATTTT.

The chain recombines TRBV5-1 with TRBJ2-3, with no clear D. V was cut by 0 bases and J by 1 base, with 6 bases left in between. Germline V gives CDR1 SGHRS, CDR2 YFSETQ. This CDR3 spans 14 amino acids. The chain's CDR3 is CASSLVSGTDTQYF. In DNA form, the CDR3 reads TGCGCCAGCAGCTTGGTTAGTGGCACAGATACGCAGTATTTT. The full variable domain, completed using reference TRBV5-1 and TRBJ2-3, is KAGVTQTPRYLIKTRGQQVTLSCSPISGHRSVSWYQQTPGQGLQFLFEYFSETQRNKGNFPGRFSGRQFSNSRSEMNVSTLELGDSALYLCASSLVSGTDTQYFGPGTRLTVL.

CDR3 DNA: TGTGCCAGCAGCTTAGAGTTTCTGGGGGAATCGCCCCTCCACTTT. Translating it yields CASSLEFLGESPLHF. This chain links TRBV7-9 with TRBJ1-6, with D maybe TRBD1 (5 bases). Trimming removed 1 base from V and 13 bases from J, with 17 bases in between. The germline gives CDR1 SEHNR, CDR2 FQNEAQ (reference sequence). The CDR3 length is 15 residues.

The CDR3 nucleotides read TGCGCCAGCAGCCTTCGGGGGGTGAACACTGAAGCTTTCTTT. Amino acid sequence: CASSLRGVNTEAFF. The V and J genes are TRBV5-1 and TRBJ1-1; possible D gene TRBD1, 5 bases. The CDR3 sequence is 14 residues long. Germline V CDR1 and CDR2: SGHRS, YFSETQ. V lost 4 bases and J lost 0, with 10 bases in between.

The CDR3 DNA sequence: TGTGCCAGTAGCAGGGGGCCGATCGGGGAGCTGTTTTTT. Protein: CASSRGPIGELFF. This chain joins TRBV19 and TRBJ2-2; TRBD1 agrees at 8 bases. Germline V gene lookup returns CDR1 LNHDA and CDR2 SQIVND (reference sequence). The V gene end was trimmed by 6 bases and the J gene end by 7 bases; junction bases not matched to a gene: 4. The CDR3 is 13 amino acids.

The chain recombines TRBV28 with TRBJ1-3; 8 nucleotides line up with TRBD1. J gave up 7 bases and V 1 base, and 3 bases lay outside the gene matches. Germline V gene sequence: CDR1 MDHEN, CDR2 SYDVKM. This CDR3 has 14 amino acids. The CDR3 reads CASSLSQGGNTIYF. CDR3 nucleotides: TGTGCCAGCAGTTTATCACAGGGGGGTAACACCATATATTTT.

The chain is built from TRBV15 and TRBJ1-5; D gene unclear. The CDR3 runs 15 residues. Trimming took off 1 base at V and 0 bases at J, with 7 bases between the two ends. The V gene's germline CDR1 is LNHNV and CDR2 YYDKDF (reference sequence). The CDR3, as DNA: TGTGCCACCAGCAGAGTCGGGTATAGCAATCAGCCCCAGCATTTT. This sequence encodes CATSRVGYSNQPQHF.

V usage is TRBV6-2 or TRBV6-3 and J usage is TRBJ1-5, with a weak D call TRBD1 (6 bases). The CDR3 has 15 amino acids. V dropped 2 bases and J dropped 2 bases, with 10 bases sitting between them. In germline, CDR1 is MNHEY, CDR2 SVGEGT. CDR3 nucleotides: TGTGCCAGCAGTTACAGGGGGGCGGGCAATCAGCCCCAGCATTTT. Its protein is CASSYRGAGNQPQHF.